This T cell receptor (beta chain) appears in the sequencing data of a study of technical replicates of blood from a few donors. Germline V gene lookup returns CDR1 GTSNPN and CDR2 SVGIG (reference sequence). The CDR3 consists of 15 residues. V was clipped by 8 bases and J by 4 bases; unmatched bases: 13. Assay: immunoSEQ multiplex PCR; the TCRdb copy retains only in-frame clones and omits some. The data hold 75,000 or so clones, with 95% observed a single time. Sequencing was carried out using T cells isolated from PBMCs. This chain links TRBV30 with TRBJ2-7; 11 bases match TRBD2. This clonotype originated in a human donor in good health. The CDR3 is CAMESLAGVRYEQYF. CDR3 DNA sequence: TGTGCCATGGAGTCACTAGCGGGGGTTAGGTACGAGCAGTACTTC. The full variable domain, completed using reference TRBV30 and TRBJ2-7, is SQTIHQWPATLVQPVGSPLSLECTVEGTSNPNLYWYRQAAGRGLQLLFYSVGIGQISSEVPQNLSASRPQDRQFILSSKKLLLSDSGFYLCAMESLAGVRYEQYFGPGTRLTVT.